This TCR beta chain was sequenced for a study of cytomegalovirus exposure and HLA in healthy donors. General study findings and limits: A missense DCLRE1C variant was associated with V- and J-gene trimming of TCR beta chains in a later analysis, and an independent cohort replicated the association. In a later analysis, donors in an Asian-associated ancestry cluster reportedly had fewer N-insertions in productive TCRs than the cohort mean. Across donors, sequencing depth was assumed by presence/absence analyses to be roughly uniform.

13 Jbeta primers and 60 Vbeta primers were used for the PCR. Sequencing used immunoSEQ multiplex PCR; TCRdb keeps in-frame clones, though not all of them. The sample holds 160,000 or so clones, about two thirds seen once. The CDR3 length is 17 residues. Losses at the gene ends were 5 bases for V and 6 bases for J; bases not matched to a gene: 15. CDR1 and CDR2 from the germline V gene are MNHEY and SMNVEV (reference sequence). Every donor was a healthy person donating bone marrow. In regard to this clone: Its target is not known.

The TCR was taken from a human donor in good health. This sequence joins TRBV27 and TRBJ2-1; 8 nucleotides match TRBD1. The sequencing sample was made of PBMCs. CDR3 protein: CASSNHQGATSPNEQFF. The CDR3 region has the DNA TGTGCCAGCAGTAACCACCAGGGGGCGACCTCTCCCAATGAGCAGTTCTTC.